This T cell receptor beta chain originates from a study of shared clonotypes between healthy human individuals. Notes on the study in general: An effect of sequencing depth on clonotype sharing among donors was expected.

Germline assignment: CDR1 MRHNA and CDR2 SNTAGT. CDR3 size: 13 residues. V shed 7 bases and J 8 bases; nucleotides not matched to a gene: 10. Assay: immunoSEQ multiplex PCR; the TCRdb copy retains only in-frame clones and omits some. The sample has a few hundred thousand clones, around 70% seen once. Concerning this clone itself: Its target is not known.

Input material: memory CD4+ T cells sorted from blood. Subset denoted: CD45RA-negative fraction. The chain employs TRBV6-4 and TRBJ1-2; 7 bases agree with TRBD1. The clonotype comes from a man younger than 40 in good health. The CDR3 here is CASTYHRGGGYTF. The CDR3, as DNA: TGTGCCAGCACCTACCACAGGGGTGGCGGCTACACCTTC.